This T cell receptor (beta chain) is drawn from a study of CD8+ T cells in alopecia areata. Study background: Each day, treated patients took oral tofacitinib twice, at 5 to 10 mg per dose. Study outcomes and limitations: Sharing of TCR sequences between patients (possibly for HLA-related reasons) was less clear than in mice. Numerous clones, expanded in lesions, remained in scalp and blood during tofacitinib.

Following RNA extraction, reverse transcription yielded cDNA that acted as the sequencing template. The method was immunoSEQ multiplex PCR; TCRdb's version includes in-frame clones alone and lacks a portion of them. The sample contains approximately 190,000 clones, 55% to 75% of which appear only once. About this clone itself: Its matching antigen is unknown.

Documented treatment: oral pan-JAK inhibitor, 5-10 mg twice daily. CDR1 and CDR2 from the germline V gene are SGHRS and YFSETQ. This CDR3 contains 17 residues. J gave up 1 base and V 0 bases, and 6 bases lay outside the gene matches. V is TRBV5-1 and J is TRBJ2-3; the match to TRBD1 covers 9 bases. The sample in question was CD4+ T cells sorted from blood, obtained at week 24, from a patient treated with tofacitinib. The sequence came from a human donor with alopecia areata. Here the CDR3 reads CASSLAGQGKGTDTQYF. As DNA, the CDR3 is TGCGCCAGCAGCTTGGCCGGACAGGGGAAAGGCACAGATACGCAGTATTTT.